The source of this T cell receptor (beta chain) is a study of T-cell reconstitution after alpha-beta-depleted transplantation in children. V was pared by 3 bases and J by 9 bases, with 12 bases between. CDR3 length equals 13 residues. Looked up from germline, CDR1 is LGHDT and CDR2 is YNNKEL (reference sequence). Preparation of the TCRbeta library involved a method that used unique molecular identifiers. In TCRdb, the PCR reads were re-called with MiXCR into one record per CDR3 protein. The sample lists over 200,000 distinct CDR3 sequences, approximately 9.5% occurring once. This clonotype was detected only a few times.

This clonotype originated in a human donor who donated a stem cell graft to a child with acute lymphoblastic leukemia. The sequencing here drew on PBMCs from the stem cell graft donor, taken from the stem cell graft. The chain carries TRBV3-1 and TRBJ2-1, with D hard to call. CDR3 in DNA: TGTGCCAGCAGCCATGAGCTGGTTGGTGAGCAGTTCTTC. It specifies CASSHELVGEQFF.